Shown below are 21 T cell receptor beta chains from a single sample sequenced in a study of PD-L1 blockade in urothelial cancer (dated by TCRdb to 2016 to 2017). The time point label of this sample denotes: pretreatment peripheral blood. The library was obtained by the immunoSEQ multiplex PCR assay. Drawn from immuneACCESS, this table holds only the in-frame rearrangements with V and J called that TCRdb kept. Clones are partly lost; checked studies trace under half to an unresolved V gene and leave the rest unexplained. In all, the sample holds tens of thousands of clones, and 82% of those were seen once. About 6.8% of the sample comes from the top ten. The sequencing used PBMCs, collected around atezolizumab (anti-PD-L1) treatment. These receptor sequences come from a man aged 55 to 70 with urothelial cancer.

This clone has only a few counts. The chain combines TRBV7-6 with TRBJ2-5, with a possible D match to TRBD2 (5 bases). The length of the CDR3 is 13 residues. Trimming took 4 bases from V and 0 from J, leaving 6 bases between them. Germline loops: CDR1 SGHVS, CDR2 FNYEAQ. CDR3 sequence (DNA): TGTGCCAGCAGCTCGGGGAACCAAGAGACCCAGTACTTC. This translates into CASSSGNQETQYF. Variable domain in full (rest from reference TRBV7-6 and TRBJ2-5): GAGVSQSPRYKVTKRGQDVALRCDPISGHVSLYWYRQALGQGPEFLTYFNYEAQQDKSGLPNDRFSAERPEGSISTLTIQRTEQRDSAMYRCASSSGNQETQYFGPGTRLLVL.

This rearrangement joins TRBV6-1 to TRBJ2-1, with TRBD2 identical over 12 bases. CDR1 is MNHNS, CDR2 SASEGT, per germline. After removal of 0 bases from V and 3 bases from J, the junction contained 0 bases not matched to a gene. The CDR3 is made up of 16 amino acids. The CDR3: CASSEALAGGYNEQFF. CDR3 DNA: TGTGCCAGCAGTGAAGCACTAGCGGGGGGCTACAATGAGCAGTTCTTC.

The J gene is TRBJ1-3, the V gene TRBV30; D is ambiguous. CDR3 length equals 17 residues. V was shortened by 3 bases and J by 0 bases, with 18 bases between the two germline ends. In germline, CDR1 is GTSNPN, CDR2 SVGIG (reference sequence). Here the CDR3 reads CAWRDRRFEGSGNTIYF. The DNA of the CDR3 is TGTGCCTGGAGGGATAGACGGTTCGAGGGCTCTGGAAACACCATATATTTT.

This chain uses TRBV7-8 with TRBJ1-2, with 11 bases that match TRBD1. This CDR3 comprises 17 residues. Germline V gene data show CDR1 as SGHVS and CDR2 as FQNEAQ. J gave up 1 base and V 5 bases, and 9 bases lay outside the gene matches. For the CDR3, the DNA is TGTGCCAGCAGCACAGGGACAGGGGGAATCCTTAACTATGGCTACACCTTC. The encoded protein is CASSTGTGGILNYGYTF.

This chain links TRBV9 with TRBJ2-2; 7 bases are shared with TRBD1. The CDR3 sequence is 15 residues long. Unmatched junction bases numbered 2, after V lost 0 bases and J lost 3 bases. Germline-derived CDR1 and CDR2 are SGDLS and YYNGEE. The CDR3 DNA reads as TGTGCCAGCAGCGTAGGGCAGGGGGACACCGGGGAGCTGTTTTTT. It codes for CASSVGQGDTGELFF.

This chain links TRBV2 with TRBJ2-3; 7 bases match TRBD1. CDR3 length: 14 residues. Germline loops: CDR1 SNHLY, CDR2 FYNNEI. J gave up 7 bases and V 6 bases, and 10 bases lay outside the gene matches. CDR3 nucleotides: TGTGCCAGCAGAACGGGACAGAACCAGAATACGCAGTATTTT. Translating it yields CASRTGQNQNTQYF.

The V and J genes are TRBV4-2 and TRBJ2-1; 14 nucleotides line up with TRBD2. V gave up 0 bases and J gave up 4 bases; unmatched junction bases: 8. The CDR3 sequence is 19 residues long. CDR1 is LGHNA and CDR2 is YNFKEQ in the germline V gene. CDR3 residues: CASSQEWGTSGGLYNEQFF. The CDR3 nucleotides read TGTGCCAGCAGCCAAGAATGGGGGACTAGCGGGGGACTATACAATGAGCAGTTCTTC.

The rearrangement links TRBV10-3 to TRBJ2-5; the match to TRBD2 covers 9 bases. The CDR3 contains 16 residues. CDR1 is ENHRY and CDR2 is SYGVKD in the germline V gene. V lost 5 bases, J lost 1 base, and 8 bases stayed unmatched. The CDR3 nucleotides read TGTGCCATCAGTTTTGTAGCGGGGGAGCGCCAAGAGACCCAGTACTTC. The encoded protein is CAISFVAGERQETQYF.

The chain links TRBV25-1 to TRBJ1-1, with D possibly being TRBD1 (6 bases). CDR3 size: 12 residues. V dropped 6 bases and J dropped 5 bases, with 10 bases sitting between them. Germline loops: CDR1 MGHDK, CDR2 SYGVNS. CDR3 coding DNA: TGTGCCAGCAGCGAAACAGGGACTGAAGCTTTCTTT. Translated, it gives CASSETGTEAFF.

The chain uses TRBV10-3 and TRBJ2-2; TRBD2 matches at 9 bases. The CDR3 has 15 residues. J was trimmed by 6 bases and V by 4 bases; bases with no gene match: 6. The germline V gene encodes CDR1 ENHRY and CDR2 SYGVKD. Here the CDR3 DNA reads TGTGCCATCAGTGGAGGCGGGGGGGCGTCCGGGGAGCTGTTTTTT. Translating it yields CAISGGGGASGELFF.

V and J are TRBV7-6 and TRBJ2-5; 8 positions match TRBD2. CDR3 length equals 16 residues. V was clipped by 2 bases and J by 0 bases; unmatched bases: 5. The germline V gene has CDR1 SGHVS and CDR2 FNYEAQ. CDR3 amino acids: CASSLRIAGNQETQYF. As DNA, the CDR3 is TGTGCCAGCAGCTTAAGAATAGCGGGGAACCAAGAGACCCAGTACTTC.

The gene calls are TRBV5-1 and TRBJ1-3; tentative D call: TRBD1 (6 bases). With 4 bases removed from V and 0 bases from J, the gap between germline ends came to 11 bases. This CDR3 comprises 15 residues. Germline V gives CDR1 SGHRS, CDR2 YFSETQ. Written as DNA, the CDR3 is TGCGCCAGCAGCCCCGGGACAAGCTCTGGAAACACCATATATTTT. Protein sequence: CASSPGTSSGNTIYF.

The chain carries TRBV6-1 and TRBJ1-2, with D tentatively TRBD1 (6 bases). The CDR3 sequence is 13 residues long. Germline-derived CDR1 and CDR2 are MNHNS and SASEGT. V was shortened by 5 bases and J by 5 bases, with 12 bases between the two germline ends. The CDR3, as DNA: TGTGCCAGCAGTCACGGGCAGGGGTATGGCTACACCTTC. This encodes CASSHGQGYGYTF.

The V gene is TRBV19, the J gene TRBJ2-5; 12 bases are shared with TRBD2. V lost 5 bases, J lost 2 bases, and 6 bases stayed unmatched. This CDR3 has 16 amino acids. Per the germline V gene, CDR1 is LNHDA and CDR2 is SQIVND (reference sequence). In nucleotides, the CDR3 is TGTGCCAGTAGTCGTCGGACTAGCGGGAATCAAGAGACCCAGTACTTC. Amino acids: CASSRRTSGNQETQYF.

This clone was counted only a few times. The V and J genes are TRBV9 and TRBJ1-6; TRBD1 matches at 7 bases. The J segment lost 8 bases and the V segment lost 3 bases, leaving 5 bases of the junction unmatched. This CDR3 contains 14 residues. Germline CDR1 and CDR2: SGDLS and YYNGEE. The CDR3 region has the DNA TGTGCCAGCAGCGGACAGGGTCGAGATTCACCCCTCCACTTT. Translating it yields CASSGQGRDSPLHF. Variable domain in full (rest from reference TRBV9 and TRBJ1-6): DSGVTQTPKHLITATGQRVTLRCSPRSGDLSVYWYQQSLDQGLQFLIQYYNGEERAKGNILERFSAQQFPDLHSELNLSSLELGDSALYFCASSGQGRDSPLHFGNGTRLTVT.

A single count supports this clone. V gene TRBV2 combines with J gene TRBJ2-7; possible D gene TRBD1, 5 bases. Deletions cut 6 bases from V and 3 bases from J, with 15 bases between. The CDR3 covers 14 residues. The germline gives CDR1 SNHLY, CDR2 FYNNEI. The DNA for the CDR3 is TGTGCCAGCAGGTCCCCCCGGCAGGGCTACGAGCAGTACTTC. Translating gives CASRSPRQGYEQYF.

This clone appeared once. The chain carries TRBV5-1 and TRBJ1-1, with 7 bases aligning to TRBD1. The CDR3 extends over 15 amino acids. Germline values: CDR1 SGHRS, CDR2 YFSETQ. V lost 6 bases and J lost 0; bases outside the gene matches: 8. The CDR3 loop is CASNRDRDVNTEAFF. The CDR3, as DNA: TGCGCCAGCAACCGAGACAGGGACGTGAACACTGAAGCTTTCTTT. Full variable domain (rest looked up from reference TRBV5-1 and TRBJ1-1): KAGVTQTPRYLIKTRGQQVTLSCSPISGHRSVSWYQQTPGQGLQFLFEYFSETQRNKGNFPGRFSGRQFSNSRSEMNVSTLELGDSALYLCASNRDRDVNTEAFFGQGTRLTVV.

This chain links TRBV28 with TRBJ1-1; D may be TRBD1 (5 bases). Trimming left V 7 bases short and J 1 base short, with 13 bases between. Germline V gives CDR1 MDHEN, CDR2 SYDVKM. The length of the CDR3 is 14 residues. The CDR3 nucleotides read TGTGCCAGCACCCAGCCAGGGCAGAACACTGAAGCTTTCTTT. The encoded protein is CASTQPGQNTEAFF.

The chain recombines TRBV10-3 with TRBJ1-1, with TRBD1 matching over 7 bases. The junction had 12 bases not matched to a gene; V was cut back by 8 bases and J by 6 bases. The CDR3 loop spans 14 amino acids. Germline V gives CDR1 ENHRY, CDR2 SYGVKD. CDR3 DNA sequence: TGTGCCATCCAGGGGCAGGGGGGCCAGGCTGAAGCTTTCTTT. Translation: CAIQGQGGQAEAFF.

In DNA form, the CDR3 reads TGTGCCAGCAGCTTAGATCTAGCGGGGAAGACCCAGTACTTC. Protein product: CASSLDLAGKTQYF. The V and J genes are TRBV7-6 and TRBJ2-5; 9 bases line up with TRBD2. This CDR3 contains 14 residues. After removal of 1 base from V and 6 bases from J, the junction contained 3 bases not matched to a gene. The germline V gene has CDR1 SGHVS and CDR2 FNYEAQ.

This clone appeared once. J is TRBJ1-6 and V is TRBV28, with TRBD1 identical over 8 bases. Germline values: CDR1 MDHEN, CDR2 SYDVKM. With 8 bases clipped from V and 5 bases from J, the junction kept 2 bases outside the gene matches. The length of the CDR3 is 13 residues. CDR3 coding DNA: TGTGCCAGCGGGACAGGTGATAATTCACCCCTCCACTTT. It specifies CASGTGDNSPLHF. Using reference TRBV28 and TRBJ1-6 for the parts outside the CDR3, the full variable domain is DVKVTQSSRYLVKRTGEKVFLECVQDMDHENMFWYRQDPGLGLRLIYFSYDVKMKEKGDIPEGYSVSREKKERFSLILESASTNQTSMYLCASGTGDNSPLHFGNGTRLTVT.